What follows describes a single T cell receptor beta chain. Per the original methods: Amplification of reference gene primers provided the estimated nucleated cell counts. Using immunoSEQ multiplex PCR, the repertoire was profiled, and TCRdb retains in-frame clones only, with some absent. V and J calls plus clone size are reproduced from that table; the DNA served to infer D and trimming. The sample includes around 56,000 clones, around four fifths of them seen just once. This record comes from a study of blood T cell repertoires in COVID-19. Across the whole study: The study drew acute and convalescent COVID-19 samples from the United States, Italy and Spain. Sample material is recorded as cDNA or gDNA derived from T cells, B-cell-depleted T cells, or PBMCs.

Germline loops: CDR1 SGHTA, CDR2 FQGNSA. This CDR3 is built from 14 residues. Trimming took 1 base from V and 4 from J, leaving 8 bases between them. Sample: peripheral blood. The TCR was taken from a woman between 45 and 60 years old with active or convalescent COVID-19. The rearrangement links TRBV7-2 to TRBJ1-5, with TRBD1 as a possible D gene (5 bases). The DNA for the CDR3 is TGTGCCAGCAGCTTAGAACGGGGGAATCAGCCCCAGCATTTT. This encodes CASSLERGNQPQHF. Together with reference TRBV7-2 and TRBJ1-5, the CDR3 gives the full variable domain: GAGVSQSPSNKVTEKGKDVELRCDPISGHTALYWYRQSLGQGLEFLIYFQGNSAPDKSGLPSDRFSAERTGGSVSTLTIQRTQQEDSAVYLCASSLERGNQPQHFGDGTRLSIL.